This note documents a single T cell receptor (beta chain) sequence. Its matching antigen is unknown. Trimming took 0 bases from V and 5 from J, leaving 5 bases between them. Germline V lookup: CDR1 SGHTA, CDR2 FQGTGA. The CDR3 is made up of 13 amino acids. The sample originates from a study of type 1 regulatory T cells. Study details: T-allo10 is an in vitro-generated, Tr1-enriched CD4 T cell product specific for alloantigen.

The graft donor-derived T-allo10 cells reportedly recognize host alloantigens, are anergic, and suppress alloantigen-specifically. TCRdb re-called the reads with MiXCR, one entry per CDR3 protein. Of roughly 71,000 distinct CDR3 sequences listed, 55% to 80% are singletons. The sample comprised cultured T cells, either the whole culture or a sorted T cell fraction (not recorded which). The subset is: Tr1-enriched cell product generated in vitro against host alloantigens. This receptor was taken from a human donor in good health. The V gene is TRBV7-3, the J gene TRBJ2-1, with no clear D. This CDR3 is CASSLTRDNEQFF. The CDR3 DNA reads as TGTGCCAGCAGCTTAACTAGGGACAATGAGCAGTTCTTC.